The rows below give T cell receptor beta chains drawn from one sample of a study of cytomegalovirus exposure and HLA in healthy donors. Only in-frame clones appear in the TCRdb table, and some are missing; sequencing was by immunoSEQ multiplex PCR. The data contain about 110,000 clones, over 12% of them seen just once; the ten biggest clones take up about 0.8%. Sequenced material: PBMCs. The receptors stem from a female donor in good health and CMV-seronegative. CDR3s include the opening cysteine and the closing phenylalanine or tryptophan. Each record gives: V gene, CDR3 length, CDR3 protein.

V gene: TRBV4-1; CDR3 length: 18; CDR3 protein: CASSQGGIAALGYNEQFF
V gene: TRBV5-1; CDR3 length: 16; CDR3 protein: CASSLEVGGPGDTQYF
V gene: TRBV18; CDR3 length: 16; CDR3 protein: CASSAAGTVYTGELFF
V gene: TRBV28; CDR3 length: 11; CDR3 protein: CATELAGEQYF
V gene: TRBV6-5; CDR3 length: 16; CDR3 protein: CASSYSSGSLGTEAFF
V gene: TRBV5-1; CDR3 length: 15; CDR3 protein: CASSWGTGPNEKLFF
V gene: TRBV7-6; CDR3 length: 12; CDR3 protein: CAVGTGNTEAFF
V gene: TRBV6-1; CDR3 length: 15; CDR3 protein: CASSGWTGGYTEAFF
V gene: TRBV10-3; CDR3 length: 14; CDR3 protein: CAISLGGAEDTQYF
V gene: TRBV7-8; CDR3 length: 14; CDR3 protein: CASSLDREAYEQYF
V gene: TRBV9; CDR3 length: 12; CDR3 protein: CATGTFTGELFF
V gene: TRBV4-3; CDR3 length: 17; CDR3 protein: CASSQDQTSGRFGEQYF
V gene: TRBV9; CDR3 length: 16; CDR3 protein: CASSEGDRVGTGELFF
V gene: TRBV7-8; CDR3 length: 15; CDR3 protein: CASSFAFSGYTEAFF
V gene: TRBV2; CDR3 length: 15; CDR3 protein: CASSDSGSFGYEQYF
V gene: TRBV5-6; CDR3 length: 14; CDR3 protein: CASSTGTFRSEQYF
V gene: TRBV7-2; CDR3 length: 16; CDR3 protein: CASSPGWQGYQETQYF
V gene: TRBV7-3; CDR3 length: 14; CDR3 protein: CASSRASGGNEQFF
V gene: TRBV2; CDR3 length: 15; CDR3 protein: CASRSTGRGANVLTF
V gene: TRBV9; CDR3 length: 14; CDR3 protein: CASSSLTRNTEAFF
V gene: TRBV25-1; CDR3 length: 14; CDR3 protein: CASSAPGDMYGYTF
V gene: TRBV7-2; CDR3 length: 16; CDR3 protein: CASSIALGGGTGEQYF
V gene: TRBV9; CDR3 length: 14; CDR3 protein: CASSVEQGSYEQYF
V gene: TRBV28; CDR3 length: 15; CDR3 protein: CASKRLAGERYEQYF
V gene: TRBV5-1; CDR3 length: 14; CDR3 protein: CASSSQGSNQPQHF
V gene: TRBV6-4; CDR3 length: 14; CDR3 protein: CASSSGGATGELFF
V gene: TRBV7-9; CDR3 length: 15; CDR3 protein: CASSLDRGANEKLFF
V gene: TRBV4-3; CDR3 length: 14; CDR3 protein: CASSQQQGSYEQYF
V gene: TRBV30; CDR3 length: 14; CDR3 protein: CAWGQGRANEKLFF
V gene: TRBV4-3; CDR3 length: 16; CDR3 protein: CASSQGLAGAGETQYF
V gene: TRBV7-9; CDR3 length: 13; CDR3 protein: CASSPQGTGELFF
V gene: TRBV10-3; CDR3 length: 15; CDR3 protein: CAISEKGEGVYGYTF
V gene: TRBV6-5; CDR3 length: 13; CDR3 protein: CASSYSGLYEQYF
V gene: TRBV2; CDR3 length: 15; CDR3 protein: CASSAAEGGTDTQYF
V gene: TRBV5-4; CDR3 length: 16; CDR3 protein: CASSSPGTEVYNEQFF
V gene: TRBV6-1; CDR3 length: 14; CDR3 protein: CASSLAGVRETQYF
V gene: TRBV15; CDR3 length: 18; CDR3 protein: CATSTPQVGSSGANVLTF